This T cell receptor (beta chain) stems from a study of cytomegalovirus exposure and HLA in healthy donors. Healthy bone marrow donors made up the cohort. Regarding the study as a whole: Rarity held for most TCR sequences, but there were some public TCRs that occurred in many donors. Later genetic work tied a missense DCLRE1C variant to beta-chain V and J trimming.

Germline values: CDR1 SGHTA, CDR2 FQGNSA. The CDR3 is made up of 17 amino acids. V trimming: 6 bases; J trimming: 2 bases; junction bases outside the gene matches: 10. PCR amplification relied on 60 Vbeta primers (plus 13 Jbeta primers). In the original workflow: In a later analysis, of 70 million to 85 million unique beta chains, some 10 million appeared in at least two donors. Clones were sequenced by immunoSEQ multiplex PCR, and TCRdb holds only the in-frame ones, with some missing. From that table come the V and J calls and clone size; the DNA was used to work out D and trimming. The sample lists some 200,000 clones, just under 70% seen once, with about 3% in the top ten. Details on this clone: Its antigen is as yet unknown.

The material sequenced was PBMCs. The TCR originated in a middle-aged man in good health and CMV-seropositive. This rearrangement joins TRBV7-2 to TRBJ1-3, with TRBD1 identical over 10 bases. This CDR3 is CASSFSGTGATGNTIYF. As DNA, the CDR3 is TGTGCCAGCAGTTTTTCCGGGACAGGGGCCACTGGAAACACCATATATTTT.